These 30 T cell receptor beta chains share one sample of origin, sequenced in a study of shared clonotypes between healthy human individuals. Naive CD8 cells comprised CD45RO-negative, CCR7-positively selected cells, excluding terminally differentiated effector memory CD45RA+ cells. Produced via immunoSEQ multiplex PCR; TCRdb's table is partial and in-frame only. The sample lists over 750,000 clones; roughly 96% were seen once. The sample comprised naive CD8+ T cells sorted from blood. Source of these receptors: a man aged 25-45 years in good health.

CDR3 protein: CSVRAESSYNEQFF. Here the CDR3 DNA reads TGCAGCGTCAGGGCCGAGAGCTCCTACAATGAGCAGTTCTTC. The chain carries TRBV29-1 and TRBJ2-1; D might be TRBD1 (5 bases). Deletions cut 6 bases from V and 0 bases from J, with 12 bases between. CDR3 size: 14 residues. CDR1 SQVTM and CDR2 ANQGSEA come from the germline V gene.

The rearrangement joins TRBV7-6 to TRBJ2-7; TRBD1 or TRBD2 may be the D gene (6 bases each). V shed 1 base and J shed 3 bases, with 19 bases lying between them. This CDR3 is built from 17 residues. CDR1 and CDR2 (germline): SGHVS, FNYEAQ. The CDR3, as DNA: TGTGCCAGCAGCTTAGAAGGCGTGAACGGGGGCGACTACGAGCAGTACTTC. Translation gives CASSLEGVNGGDYEQYF.

J is TRBJ2-7 and V is TRBV4-1, with 9 bases identical to TRBD1. V trimming: 2 bases; J trimming: 2 bases; junction bases outside the gene matches: 4. This CDR3 is 15 amino acids long. In germline, CDR1 is MGHRA, CDR2 YSYEKL. CDR3 bases: TGCGCCAGCAGCCAATCCGGACAGGGGACCTACGAGCAGTACTTC. Translating gives CASSQSGQGTYEQYF.

The chain links TRBV27 to TRBJ2-7; TRBD2 matches 9 bases. This CDR3 spans 17 amino acids. With 3 bases clipped from V and 2 bases from J, the junction kept 11 bases outside the gene matches. CDR1 MNHEY and CDR2 SMNVEV come from the germline V gene (reference sequence). CDR3 region: CASSFSLFPSGAYEQYF. CDR3 DNA sequence: TGTGCCAGCAGTTTTTCACTATTTCCTAGCGGGGCCTACGAGCAGTACTTC.

The chain recombines TRBV28 with TRBJ2-1, with D possibly being TRBD1 (6 bases). The CDR3 consists of 13 residues. V dropped 6 bases and J dropped 3 bases, with 9 bases sitting between them. Germline loops: CDR1 MDHEN, CDR2 SYDVKM. For the CDR3, the DNA is TGTGCCAGCAGGGACAGAGACTACAATGAGCAGTTCTTC. Its protein product is CASRDRDYNEQFF.

V usage is TRBV27 and J usage is TRBJ2-3, with 7 bases identical to TRBD2. With V trimmed by 3 bases and J by 4 bases, 4 bases remained unmatched. The CDR3 runs to 14 residues. Germline V gives CDR1 MNHEY, CDR2 SMNVEV (reference sequence). The CDR3 DNA is TGTGCCAGCAGTTTTGGGACTATACCAGATACGCAGTATTTT. Amino acid sequence: CASSFGTIPDTQYF.

V and J are TRBV7-9 and TRBJ2-1, with 8 bases matching TRBD2. Germline V gene lookup returns CDR1 SEHNR and CDR2 FQNEAQ (reference sequence). The CDR3 is 16 residues long. Germline trimming cut 4 bases from V and 4 bases from J; bases unmatched to any gene: 9. CDR3: CASSSRRGGGYNEQFF. In DNA form, the CDR3 reads TGTGCCAGCAGCTCCCGGAGGGGCGGGGGGTACAATGAGCAGTTCTTC. The full variable domain, completed using reference TRBV7-9 and TRBJ2-1, is DTGVSQNPRHKITKRGQNVTFRCDPISEHNRLYWYRQTLGQGPEFLTYFQNEAQLEKSRLLSDRFSAERPKGSFSTLEIQRTEQGDSAMYLCASSSRRGGGYNEQFFGPGTRLTVL.

The chain is built from TRBV29-1 and TRBJ1-2; possible D gene TRBD1, 6 bases. The germline V gene encodes CDR1 SQVTM and CDR2 ANQGSEA. This CDR3 is built from 12 residues. V was pared by 1 base and J by 4 bases, with 7 bases between. CDR3 sequence: CSVEVRGYGYTF. The CDR3 DNA reads TGCAGCGTTGAAGTCAGGGGCTATGGCTACACCTTC.

With respect to this clone: This sample also contains other DNA sequences that code for the same CDR3. The V gene is TRBV19, the J gene TRBJ2-7; 11 bases agree with TRBD1. Germline CDR1 is LNHDA and CDR2 is SQIVND (reference sequence). Unmatched junction bases numbered 4, after V lost 5 bases and J lost 4 bases. The CDR3 runs to 14 residues. The CDR3 DNA sequence: TGTGCCAGTAGTCCCGGACAGGGGGCTTACGAGCAGTACTTC. Amino acid sequence: CASSPGQGAYEQYF.

The CDR3 DNA is TGTGCCAGCAGTGAGCAGGCTGGTTACAATGAGCAGTTCTTC. Amino acids: CASSEQAGYNEQFF. The rearrangement uses TRBV6-4 and TRBJ2-1; D gene uncertain. Germline V gene data show CDR1 as MRHNA and CDR2 as SNTAGT. There are 14 residues in the CDR3. V gave up 3 bases and J gave up 4 bases, with 10 bases separating them.

The chain links TRBV4-1 to TRBJ2-1; no firm D call. From germline, CDR1 is MGHRA and CDR2 YSYEKL. The CDR3 has 15 amino acids. The germline V and J ends were trimmed by 1 base and 0 bases, with 7 bases remaining between them. CDR3 residues: CASSQATGSYNEQFF. CDR3 nucleotide sequence: TGCGCCAGCAGCCAAGCCACTGGCTCCTACAATGAGCAGTTCTTC.

CDR3 region: CASSLGGTGVGETQYF. CDR3 nucleotides: TGTGCCAGCAGCTTGGGCGGGACAGGGGTGGGAGAGACCCAGTACTTC. This chain links TRBV5-6 with TRBJ2-5; 10 nucleotides line up with TRBD1. CDR3 length: 16 residues. V shed 0 bases and J 4 bases; nucleotides not matched to a gene: 6. The V gene's germline CDR1 is SGHDT and CDR2 YYEEEE. The variable domain in full, with the rest retrieved from reference TRBV5-6 and TRBJ2-5, is DAGVTQSPTHLIKTRGQQVTLRCSPKSGHDTVSWYQQALGQGPQFIFQYYEEEERQRGNFPDRFSGHQFPNYSSELNVNALLLGDSALYLCASSLGGTGVGETQYFGPGTRLLVL.

This chain links TRBV30 with TRBJ1-2; D possibly corresponds to TRBD1 (6 bases). Trimming took off 2 bases at V and 6 bases at J, with 16 bases between the two ends. CDR1 and CDR2 from the germline V gene are GTSNPN and SVGIG (reference sequence). The CDR3 totals 14 residues. The CDR3 DNA reads as TGTGCCTGGAGTATTCACTCAGGGGCGGATGGCTACACCTTC. It codes for CAWSIHSGADGYTF. Supplemented by reference TRBV30 and TRBJ1-2, the full variable domain reads SQTIHQWPATLVQPVGSPLSLECTVEGTSNPNLYWYRQAAGRGLQLLFYSVGIGQISSEVPQNLSASRPQDRQFILSSKKLLLSDSGFYLCAWSIHSGADGYTFGSGTRLTVV.

J is TRBJ2-2 and V is TRBV4-3; TRBD2 aligns across 12 bases. The CDR3 spans 19 residues. V trimming: 0 bases; J trimming: 4 bases; junction bases outside the gene matches: 9. The V gene's germline CDR1 is LGHNA and CDR2 YSLEER. The CDR3 nucleotides read TGCGCCAGCAGCCAAGAGGGGCTTCCTAGCGGGAGGGCCACCGGGGAGCTGTTTTTT. Translated, it gives CASSQEGLPSGRATGELFF.

This rearrangement joins TRBV14 to TRBJ2-1; no firm D call. This CDR3 region has 15 residues. Germline lookup yields CDR1 SGHDN and CDR2 FVKESK. The V and J ends lost 5 bases and 0 bases respectively, with 11 bases between them. The CDR3 loop is CASSFLGNSYNEQFF. In nucleotides, the CDR3 is TGTGCCAGCAGCTTTCTAGGAAACTCCTACAATGAGCAGTTCTTC.

The chain employs TRBV27 and TRBJ2-2; 12 bases map to TRBD2. The V segment lost 4 bases and the J segment 3 bases; nucleotides outside the gene matches: 3. The CDR3 is 16 amino acids. Germline V CDR1 and CDR2: MNHEY, SMNVEV (reference sequence). This chain's CDR3 is CASSSGLAGYTGELFF. CDR3 bases: TGTGCCAGCAGTTCCGGACTAGCGGGATACACCGGGGAGCTGTTTTTT.

The genes are TRBV14 and TRBJ2-7; possible D gene TRBD2, 6 bases. Trimming removed 0 bases at V and 5 bases at J, with 14 bases between. Germline V CDR1 and CDR2: SGHDN, FVKESK. This CDR3 has 15 residues. CDR3 bases: TGTGCCAGCAGCCAAGAAGGAGGGTTTTGGCACGAGCAGTACTTC. This encodes CASSQEGGFWHEQYF. Looking up the rest from reference TRBV14 and TRBJ2-7 gives the full variable domain: EAGVTQFPSHSVIEKGQTVTLRCDPISGHDNLYWYRRVMGKEIKFLLHFVKESKQDESGMPNNRFLAERTGGTYSTLKVQPAELEDSGVYFCASSQEGGFWHEQYFGPGTRLTVT.

V is TRBV7-6 and J is TRBJ2-7, with D hard to call. Germline assignment: CDR1 SGHVS and CDR2 FNYEAQ. CDR3 length: 13 amino acids. V lost 5 bases and J 5 bases, leaving 13 bases between the germline ends. The CDR3 nucleotides read TGTGCCAGCAGCCCATACATAGGGCACGAGCAGTACTTC. As protein: CASSPYIGHEQYF.

J is TRBJ2-1 and V is TRBV7-9; 8 nucleotides line up with TRBD2. V gave up 3 bases and J gave up 4 bases; unmatched junction bases: 8. Germline CDR1 reads SEHNR; CDR2 reads FQNEAQ (reference sequence). There are 16 residues in the CDR3. The CDR3 bases are TGTGCCAGCAGCTTCCGACCTAGCGGGCCGTACAATGAGCAGTTCTTC. It specifies CASSFRPSGPYNEQFF.

In this sample, this clone turned up once. The chain joins TRBV29-1 to TRBJ2-7, with D possibly TRBD1 on 6 matching bases. Germline values: CDR1 SQVTM, CDR2 ANQGSEA. The CDR3 loop spans 13 amino acids. V shed 4 bases and J shed 5 bases, with 15 bases lying between them. DNA for the CDR3: TGCAGCGTTGTAATCACAGGGTTTGACGAGCAGTACTTC. Translating it yields CSVVITGFDEQYF.

The rearrangement uses TRBV5-1 and TRBJ1-5, with a possible D match to TRBD1 (5 bases). The germline V and J ends were trimmed by 7 bases and 8 bases, with 19 bases remaining between them. Per the germline V gene, CDR1 is SGHRS and CDR2 is YFSETQ. There are 14 residues in the CDR3. The chain's CDR3 is CASSLRDPREPQHF. The CDR3 region has the DNA TGCGCCAGCTCCCTCCGGGACCCCAGGGAGCCCCAGCATTTT.

This chain joins TRBV11-2 and TRBJ2-5; 9 bases line up with TRBD2. V trimming: 5 bases; J trimming: 0 bases; junction bases outside the gene matches: 7. Looked up from germline, CDR1 is SGHAT and CDR2 is FQNNGV. The CDR3 is 16 residues long. CDR3 loop: CASSPLAGADQETQYF. The CDR3 DNA follows: TGTGCCAGCAGCCCCTTAGCGGGGGCAGACCAAGAGACCCAGTACTTC.

A word on this clone: Other DNA sequences in the sample encode the same CDR3. J is TRBJ2-7 and V is TRBV27; D not resolved. The V end lost 3 bases, the J end lost 2 bases, and 8 bases lay between the germline ends. This CDR3 is built from 13 residues. Per germline, CDR1 MNHEY and CDR2 SMNVEV (reference sequence). The CDR3 region is CASSFGGTYEQYF. As DNA, the CDR3 is TGTGCCAGCAGTTTTGGTGGAACCTACGAGCAGTACTTC.

This chain connects TRBV10-3 to TRBJ1-1; possibly TRBD1 for D (5 bases). V lost 0 bases, J lost 5 bases, and 16 bases lay in between. Per the germline V gene, CDR1 is ENHRY and CDR2 is SYGVKD. This CDR3 is 16 amino acids long. The CDR3 nucleotides read TGTGCCATCAGTGAGTCCCGGGGAACACGGGGGACTGAAGCTTTCTTT. Translation gives CAISESRGTRGTEAFF.

V gene TRBV27 combines with J gene TRBJ1-5; no clear D. There are 13 residues in the CDR3. Germline CDR1 and CDR2: MNHEY and SMNVEV (reference sequence). V lost 2 bases and J 4 bases, leaving 6 bases between the germline ends. The CDR3 DNA is TGTGCCAGCAGTTTAGTAGTAAATCAGCCCCAGCATTTT. Its protein is CASSLVVNQPQHF.

This clone was seen only once. This sequence joins TRBV7-9 and TRBJ2-1; D remains ambiguous. The CDR3 has 14 residues. Deletions cut 4 bases from V and 8 bases from J, with 15 bases between. The germline V gene has CDR1 SEHNR and CDR2 FQNEAQ (reference sequence). The CDR3 region has the DNA TGTGCCAGCAGCTCCCGACTGGAGCCCGATGAGCAGTTCTTC. It is translated as CASSSRLEPDEQFF. Full variable domain (rest looked up from reference TRBV7-9 and TRBJ2-1): DTGVSQNPRHKITKRGQNVTFRCDPISEHNRLYWYRQTLGQGPEFLTYFQNEAQLEKSRLLSDRFSAERPKGSFSTLEIQRTEQGDSAMYLCASSSRLEPDEQFFGPGTRLTVL.

The rearrangement uses TRBV5-1 and TRBJ2-3, with D possibly being TRBD1 or TRBD2 (6 bases each). Germline V gene sequence: CDR1 SGHRS, CDR2 YFSETQ. This CDR3 region has 14 residues. V was pared by 0 bases and J by 4 bases, with 9 bases between. The CDR3 loop is CASSLGRGADTQYF. The CDR3 DNA sequence: TGCGCCAGCAGCTTGGGTAGGGGGGCAGATACGCAGTATTTT.

As for this clone: Different DNA sequences within this sample yield the same CDR3. The gene calls are TRBV28 and TRBJ1-5; the D gene is possibly TRBD1 (6 bases). The germline V gene encodes CDR1 MDHEN and CDR2 SYDVKM. The CDR3 length is 14 residues. V shed 5 bases and J shed 1 base, with 9 bases lying between them. CDR3 sequence (DNA): TGTGCCAGCAGTCCCGACAGGAGCAATCAGCCCCAGCATTTT. Protein product: CASSPDRSNQPQHF.

This sequence joins TRBV7-9 and TRBJ1-5, with D uncertain. V was trimmed by 1 base and J by 5 bases, leaving 9 bases between them. The CDR3 totals 14 residues. Germline V gene sequence: CDR1 SEHNR, CDR2 FQNEAQ (reference sequence). The CDR3 DNA reads TGTGCCAGCAGCTTAGAGTCCCCCCATCAGCCCCAGCATTTT. It yields the protein CASSLESPHQPQHF.

The V call is TRBV7-6, the J call TRBJ1-5; tentatively, D is TRBD1 (6 bases). The CDR3 sequence is 17 residues long. The V gene's germline CDR1 is SGHVS and CDR2 FNYEAQ. V shed 5 bases and J shed 7 bases, with 24 bases lying between them. CDR3 amino acids: CASSPVPKGGRGQPQHF. CDR3 coding DNA: TGTGCCAGCAGCCCAGTCCCCAAGGGGGGTAGGGGACAGCCCCAGCATTTT.